The 3 T cell receptor beta chains in this list originate from one sample, sequenced in a study of identical twins. One entry per CDR3 protein, called by TCRdb with MiXCR from the 5' RACE reads. The sample has 1,800,000 or so distinct CDR3 sequences, less than 35% seen once. Sequences were obtained from cord blood. The receptors were gathered from a newborn girl in good health.

V gene TRBV27 combines with J gene TRBJ2-2, with 7 bases lining up with TRBD2. The length of the CDR3 is 15 residues. CDR1 and CDR2 from the germline V gene are MNHEY and SMNVEV (reference sequence). V dropped 10 bases and J dropped 5; count of bases not matched to a gene: 13. This chain's CDR3 is CATSRGRALTGELFF. Here the CDR3 DNA reads TGTGCCACCTCACGGGGGAGGGCCTTGACCGGGGAGCTGTTTTTT.

The sample holds one count of this clonotype. The CDR3 here is CASSLLQTYNSPLHF. CDR3 nucleotides: TGTGCCAGCAGCTTGCTCCAGACCTATAATTCACCCCTCCACTTT. V is TRBV5-5 and J is TRBJ1-6; D is unclear. The germline gives CDR1 SGHKS, CDR2 YYEKEE (reference sequence). V was cut by 1 base and J by 2 bases, with 7 bases left in between. This CDR3 is 15 amino acids long.

V and J are TRBV7-2 and TRBJ1-5; D remains ambiguous. The CDR3 is 14 amino acids. Trimming pared 3 bases from V and 6 bases from J, leaving 12 bases between. Germline V lookup: CDR1 SGHTA, CDR2 FQGNSA. CDR3 loop: CASSLSRAPQPQHF. CDR3 in DNA: TGTGCCAGCAGCTTGTCCAGAGCTCCTCAGCCCCAGCATTTT.